The 10 T cell receptor beta chains in this list originate from one sample, sequenced in a study of OX40 agonist ivuxolimab in advanced cancers. The receptor library was made with the immunoSEQ multiplex PCR assay. TCRdb's version of the immuneACCESS table is confined to in-frame rearrangements and falls short of the full clone set. An unresolved V gene accounts for under half of the shortfall where checked; the remainder is of unknown origin. Recorded for this sample are under 95,000 clones; around 90% of them occurred a single time. The ten biggest clones cover around 0.19% of the sample. Specimen: CD4+ or CD8+ T cells sorted from blood, collected in a trial of the OX40 agonist ivuxolimab. All receptors derive from an adult with an advanced solid tumor such as melanoma, head and neck, liver or kidney cancer.

The CDR3 DNA is TGTGCCAGCAGTTTAACGCGGGGGGGTCCCAATCAGCCCCAGCATTTT. It is translated as CASSLTRGGPNQPQHF. The V call is TRBV27, the J call TRBJ1-5; tentatively, D is TRBD1 (5 bases). The germline V gene has CDR1 MNHEY and CDR2 SMNVEV (reference sequence). CDR3 length: 16 residues. The ends were cut back, 2 bases at V and 3 bases at J, with 14 bases in the middle.

This sequence joins TRBV28 and TRBJ2-7, with D unclear. Trimming stripped 1 base from V and 3 bases from J, with 10 bases between. There are 14 residues in the CDR3. The V gene's germline CDR1 is MDHEN and CDR2 SYDVKM. CDR3: CASSLSGPNYEQYF. CDR3 nucleotides: TGTGCCAGCAGTTTATCAGGACCCAACTACGAGCAGTACTTC.

For the CDR3, the DNA is TGTGCCAGCAGTGTCGCGTCCCCGGGAAACACCATATATTTT. It yields the protein CASSVASPGNTIYF. The chain links TRBV6-1 to TRBJ1-3; D remains ambiguous. The germline CDR1 and CDR2 sequences are MNHNS and SASEGT. The CDR3 runs to 14 residues. V was pared by 4 bases and J by 4 bases, with 11 bases between.

The V call is TRBV7-8, the J call TRBJ1-2; maybe TRBD1 (5 bases). Germline assignment: CDR1 SGHVS and CDR2 FQNEAQ. The CDR3 loop spans 15 amino acids. Trimming cost V 5 bases and J 5 bases, with 18 bases left between them. The CDR3 DNA sequence: TGTGCCAGCAGCCCACTTCTCGGGGCGAGGTATGGCTACACCTTC. Its translation: CASSPLLGARYGYTF.

This clone was seen once. V gene TRBV5-1 combines with J gene TRBJ2-3; D gene uncertain. Germline V lookup: CDR1 SGHRS, CDR2 YFSETQ. Trimming took off 2 bases at V and 0 bases at J, with 10 bases between the two ends. CDR3 length equals 15 residues. CDR3 in DNA: TGCGCCAGCAGCTTATTACAGAGTAGCACAGATACGCAGTATTTT. Translating gives CASSLLQSSTDTQYF.

The chain uses TRBV6-5 and TRBJ1-1; no definite D call. With 7 bases removed from V and 4 bases from J, the gap between germline ends came to 19 bases. CDR1 MNHEY and CDR2 SVGAGI come from the germline V gene. This CDR3 is 15 amino acids long. CDR3 sequence: CASTSFGPPATEAFF. The CDR3 DNA follows: TGTGCCAGCACTTCATTCGGACCCCCGGCCACTGAAGCTTTCTTT.

Here the CDR3 DNA reads TGTGCCAGCAGCTTGGCGGCTAGCGGGAGCTACGAGCAGTACTTC. As protein: CASSLAASGSYEQYF. The rearrangement uses TRBV5-4 and TRBJ2-7; 10 bases map to TRBD2. The CDR3 sequence is 15 residues long. V was pared by 0 bases and J by 3 bases, with 3 bases of the junction left unmatched. CDR1 SGHNT and CDR2 YYREEE come from the germline V gene (reference sequence).

CDR3: CASSITPLGGYTF. CDR3 nucleotide sequence: TGTGCCAGTAGTATTACCCCTCTGGGGGGCTACACCTTC. The chain recombines TRBV19 with TRBJ1-2; D unresolved. This CDR3 spans 13 amino acids. Germline CDR1 and CDR2: LNHDA and SQIVND (reference sequence). Between the trimmed V and J ends, which lost 3 bases and 8 bases, there was a span of 13 bases.

This rearrangement joins TRBV5-1 to TRBJ2-2; 9 bases match TRBD2. Looked up from germline, CDR1 is SGHRS and CDR2 is YFSETQ. CDR3 size: 16 residues. The trim removed 5 bases at V and 3 bases at J, leaving 8 bases unmatched. CDR3 residues: CASRKLAGDHTGELFF. In nucleotides, the CDR3 is TGCGCCAGCAGAAAATTAGCGGGGGACCACACCGGGGAGCTGTTTTTT.

This clone was seen once. The chain couples TRBV18 to TRBJ2-5; D remains ambiguous. The DNA end is a closer match to TRBJ2-7, so the J assignment may be wrong. CDR1 and CDR2 from the germline V gene are KGHSH and LQKENI. The CDR3 loop spans 14 amino acids. Written as DNA, the CDR3 is TGTGCCAGCTCGCTTAGCCACGGCGGCTACGAGCAGTACTTC. It encodes CASSLSHGGYEQYF.